These 8 T cell receptor beta chains originate from one sample sequenced in a study of blood T cell repertoires in COVID-19. Sequencing used immunoSEQ multiplex PCR; TCRdb keeps in-frame clones, though not all of them. The data hold roughly 200,000 clones, with 81% observed a single time. Input material: peripheral blood. The receptor set was obtained from an elderly woman with acute or convalescent COVID-19.

This chain joins TRBV19 and TRBJ1-4; D is unclear. The CDR3 totals 18 residues. The germline V gene encodes CDR1 LNHDA and CDR2 SQIVND (reference sequence). The ends were cut back, 1 base at V and 3 bases at J, with 18 bases in the middle. Here the CDR3 reads CASSIASGLRGANEKLFF. The CDR3 DNA sequence: TGTGCCAGTAGTATAGCCTCGGGATTACGTGGGGCTAATGAAAAACTGTTTTTT.

This chain links TRBV6-5 with TRBJ2-7; D is possibly TRBD2 (5 bases). Germline V CDR1 and CDR2: MNHEY, SVGAGI. This CDR3 is 11 amino acids long. Between the trimmed V and J ends, which lost 7 bases and 3 bases, there was a span of 7 bases. CDR3 amino acids: CASKRVYEQYF. The CDR3 region has the DNA TGTGCCAGCAAGAGGGTCTACGAGCAGTACTTC.

The chain uses TRBV9 and TRBJ2-1; TRBD2 matches 8 bases. Per germline, CDR1 SGDLS and CDR2 YYNGEE. J was trimmed by 6 bases and V by 1 base; bases with no gene match: 12. The CDR3 is made up of 17 amino acids. The CDR3 here is CASSVLPLAGGSNEQFF. CDR3 bases: TGTGCCAGCAGCGTACTTCCCCTCGCGGGAGGCTCCAATGAGCAGTTCTTC. Looking up the rest from reference TRBV9 and TRBJ2-1 gives the full variable domain: DSGVTQTPKHLITATGQRVTLRCSPRSGDLSVYWYQQSLDQGLQFLIQYYNGEERAKGNILERFSAQQFPDLHSELNLSSLELGDSALYFCASSVLPLAGGSNEQFFGPGTRLTVL.

V usage is TRBV29-1 and J usage is TRBJ2-3; 7 bases are shared with TRBD2. V trimming: 6 bases; J trimming: 5 bases; junction bases outside the gene matches: 2. CDR1 is SQVTM, CDR2 ANQGSEA, per germline. The CDR3 is 11 amino acids. CDR3 in DNA: TGCAGCGTGGGAGGGCTAGATACGCAGTATTTT. Encoded protein: CSVGGLDTQYF.

The V and J genes are TRBV4-2 and TRBJ2-3; 8 positions match TRBD1. Germline-derived CDR1 and CDR2 are LGHNA and YNFKEQ. J gave up 1 base and V 2 bases, and 5 bases lay outside the gene matches. CDR3 size: 16 residues. CDR3 region: CASSQQGARGTDTQYF. The CDR3 DNA reads as TGTGCCAGCAGCCAACAGGGGGCGAGGGGCACAGATACGCAGTATTTT.

This clone was seen once. This sequence joins TRBV7-8 and TRBJ2-1; 13 positions agree with TRBD2. Germline V gene data show CDR1 as SGHVS and CDR2 as FQNEAQ. Trimming cost V 4 bases and J 5 bases; bases outside gene matches: 8. The CDR3 has 17 residues. CDR3 DNA sequence: TGTGCCAGCAGCTCACCGCCGGGACTAGCGGGAAACAATGAGCAGTTCTTC. Translation gives CASSSPPGLAGNNEQFF.

The chain links TRBV19 to TRBJ2-7, with TRBD1 as a possible D gene (5 bases). There are 15 residues in the CDR3. V dropped 5 bases and J dropped 2 bases, with 16 bases sitting between them. Germline V gene data show CDR1 as LNHDA and CDR2 as SQIVND (reference sequence). CDR3 bases: TGTGCCAGTAGTCTCGACAAGGACAACGCCTACGAGCAGTACTTC. Its translation is CASSLDKDNAYEQYF.

The rearrangement links TRBV27 to TRBJ2-7, with D possibly matching TRBD2 (6 bases). The CDR3 loop spans 15 amino acids. The germline V and J ends were trimmed by 1 base and 7 bases, with 17 bases remaining between them. CDR1 and CDR2 (germline): MNHEY, SMNVEV (reference sequence). CDR3: CASSLWSSRAGEQYF. The CDR3 DNA sequence: TGTGCCAGCAGTTTATGGTCGTCCAGGGCGGGGGAGCAGTACTTC.